The source of this T cell receptor beta chain is a study of blood T cell repertoires in COVID-19 (dated by TCRdb to 2019 to 2021). For the study in its entirety: Collaborator samples came from the United States, Italy and Spain and covered acute and convalescent phases of COVID-19. The repertoires were released in a freely available public database meant as a resource for research on the immune response to SARS-CoV-2. Sample metadata almost always included a de-identified subject ID, COVID-19 status, age in years and sex. The prospective study material was composed of cDNA or gDNA derived from T cells, B-cell-depleted T cells, or PBMCs. The samples were drawn from two sources: the first 160 participants of the ongoing ImmuneRACE study, and about 1,300 subjects contributed by 6 global collaborators. Where HLA class I and class II types were available, the types were taken from metadata supplied by the sample provider, not from assay-based typing. Deeply sampled blood TCRbeta repertoires from subjects exposed to, actively infected with, or recovered from COVID-19 were included in the dataset. Results the study describes overall, beyond this receptor: Clinical and demographic metadata were provided uncurated, with the amount varying by source and participant.

Whole blood was collected in K2EDTA tubes by collaborating institutions according to the institutions' own protocols. For TCRbeta analysis, collaborators shipped samples in one of three forms: frozen whole blood, isolated PBMCs, or DNA extracted from either of those sample types. TCRbeta CDR3 regions were amplified from genomic DNA by means of the immunoSEQ Assay, a bias-controlled multiplex PCR. Under the source paper's analysis protocol: The number of nucleated cells in each sample was estimated from the amplification of reference gene primers within the assay. To quantify the absolute abundance of each unique TCRbeta CDR3 rearrangement, sequence reads were collapsed and filtered. For each sample, productive Simpson clonality was calculated by taking the square root of Simpson's diversity index across productive rearrangements. What TCRdb holds here is the immuneACCESS table cut down to in-frame rearrangements. Part of the clones is not present; checked against another copy, under half of the missing clones reflect an unresolved V gene, and the others are unexplained. V and J calls and clone size follow that table, whereas D and trimming were derived from the DNA. Within this sample are about 170,000 clones, with about 88% of them counted one time only. The ten largest clonotypes hold roughly 25% of the sample.

With respect to this clone: Its antigen has not been determined. Per-base quality was not reported, and no clone a single base away is much larger than it.

The material sequenced was peripheral blood. The source of this sequence is a man aged 55 to 70 with acute or convalescent COVID-19.

The CDR3 here reads CASSPLQGSSTDTQYF. The bases read TGTGCCAGCTCCCCTCTTCAGGGTTCGAGCACAGATACGCAGTATTTT. The sequence joins TRBV18 to TRBJ2-3; the D gene is perhaps TRBD1, from 5 matching bases. CDR1 and CDR2 were assigned from the germline V gene as KGHSH and LQKENI. Deletion took 6 bases off V and 0 bases off J, with a span of 16 bases between the germline ends. The CDR3 spans 16 residues, from the cysteine through the phenylalanine. Only the CDR3 DNA stays, 48 bases, in frame from base 1.